This record looks at one T cell receptor beta chain sequence and its context. This CDR3 is 12 amino acids long. The V gene's germline CDR1 is SNHLY and CDR2 FYNNEI. V lost 3 bases and J 4 bases, leaving 5 bases between the germline ends. This specimen belongs to a study of blood T cell repertoires in COVID-19. In the study overall: Spain, Italy and the United States supplied samples that represented acute and convalescent COVID-19. PBMCs, B-cell-depleted T cells, or T cells provided the cDNA or gDNA that made up the material.

In Seattle, patients joined the study during active infection and were tracked longitudinally. In the original analysis: Quantification of nucleated cells was approximated via reference gene primer amplification. Sequenced by immunoSEQ multiplex PCR; TCRdb stores in-frame clones only, minus some. The V and J calls and clone size come from that table; D and trimming were worked out from the DNA. Of about 140,000 clones in the sample, 65% to 85% are singletons; the top ten hold under 10%. This chain joins TRBV2 and TRBJ2-3; D may be TRBD1 (5 bases). This clonotype was sampled from a man aged 25-45 years with COVID-19, enrolled during active disease. Input material: peripheral blood. As DNA, the CDR3 is TGTGCCAGCAGTGACAGGGCAGATACGCAGTATTTT. This encodes CASSDRADTQYF.